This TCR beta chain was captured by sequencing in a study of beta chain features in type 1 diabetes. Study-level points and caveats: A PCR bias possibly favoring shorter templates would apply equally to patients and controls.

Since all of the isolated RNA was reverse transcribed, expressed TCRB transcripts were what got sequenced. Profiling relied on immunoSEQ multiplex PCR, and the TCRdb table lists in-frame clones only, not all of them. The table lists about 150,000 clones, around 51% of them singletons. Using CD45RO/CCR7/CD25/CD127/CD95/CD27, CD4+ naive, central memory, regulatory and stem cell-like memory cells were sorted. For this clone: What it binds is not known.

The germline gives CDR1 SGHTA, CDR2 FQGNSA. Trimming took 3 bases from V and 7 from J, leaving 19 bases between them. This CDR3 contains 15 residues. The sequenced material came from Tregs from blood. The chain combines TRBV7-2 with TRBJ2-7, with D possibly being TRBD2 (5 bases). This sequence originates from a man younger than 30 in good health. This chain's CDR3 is CASSFTPPVRGEQYF. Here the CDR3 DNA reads TGTGCCAGCAGCTTTACCCCCCCGGTACGGGGTGAGCAGTACTTC.